The 3 T cell receptor beta chains below come from one sample, sequenced in a study of breast tumors, draining lymph nodes, adjacent tissues. TCRdb itself ran the multiplex PCR reads through MiXCR, one entry per CDR3 protein. Among about 140,000 distinct CDR3 sequences listed, about 22% were seen once. Breast cancer patients provided tissue from their axillary draining lymph nodes. Sequencing was performed on axillary lymph node tissue. Receptors originate from a female donor with breast cancer. Some clones in this sample may be carry-over from other donors' samples.

V and J are TRBV19 and TRBJ2-4; possible D gene TRBD1, 5 bases. V lost 7 bases and J 8 bases, leaving 15 bases between the germline ends. CDR3 length: 13 amino acids. Germline V gene data show CDR1 as LNHDA and CDR2 as SQIVND (reference sequence). The CDR3 here is CASTLGREDIQYF. In DNA, the CDR3 is TGTGCCAGTACCCTGGGCAGGGAAGACATTCAGTACTTC.

There are many counts of this clonotype. The gene calls are TRBV6-2 or TRBV6-3 and TRBJ2-7, with 8 bases fitting TRBD1. V gave up 7 bases and J gave up 0 bases; unmatched junction bases: 5. This CDR3 comprises 14 residues. Germline-derived CDR1 and CDR2 are MNHEY and SVGEGT. This chain's CDR3 is CASTWTGLSYEQYF. In DNA, the CDR3 is TGTGCCAGCACCTGGACAGGGCTCTCCTACGAGCAGTACTTC.

The sample holds one count of this clonotype. A read error may be the cause here, since a much bigger clone is one base away. The chain recombines TRBV2 with TRBJ1-2; weak D call: TRBD1 (6 bases). This CDR3 has 15 amino acids. Germline V gene data show CDR1 as SNHLY and CDR2 as FYNNEI. This chain's CDR3 is CAGRADRTSNYGYTF. The CDR3 DNA follows: TGTGCCGGCAGGGCAGACAGGACCTCTAACTATGGCTACACCTTC.